This paragraph reports one T cell receptor (beta chain). Its antigen is still unknown. The data are from a study of a mutant IDH1 vaccine in newly diagnosed glioma. The overall study: Those enrolled had earlier been treated with radiotherapy, temozolomide, or both, mostly both.

Noted time point: week 23, last vaccination. Every single dose of the vaccine, 300 ug of mutant IDH1 20-mer peptide, came with topical imiquimod. Profiling relied on immunoSEQ multiplex PCR, and the TCRdb table lists in-frame clones only, not all of them. The repertoire holds approximately 60,000 clones, about 81% seen once, with roughly 8.4% in the top ten. J lost 2 bases, V lost 2 bases, and 6 bases had no gene match. The CDR3 has 15 amino acids. Germline assignment: CDR1 WSHSY and CDR2 SAAADI. The V and J genes are TRBV10-2 and TRBJ2-7, with TRBD2 matching 7 bases. The source was PBMCs, collected from a glioma patient whose treatment included an IDH1 peptide vaccine. This receptor was obtained from a woman between 40 and 55 years old with glioma. Some clones in this sample may be carry-over from other donors' samples. The CDR3 region is CASSEVWGGTYEQYF. The CDR3 nucleotides are TGCGCCAGCAGTGAGGTCTGGGGGGGGACCTACGAGCAGTACTTC.